This T cell receptor (beta chain) emerged from a study of cytomegalovirus exposure and HLA in healthy donors. This PCR relied on a set of 60 Vbeta primers and 13 Jbeta primers. The protocol was immunoSEQ multiplex PCR, while the TCRdb copy is restricted to in-frame clones and leaves out a portion. The data show some 120,000 clones, 82% seen once. Germline V gene data show CDR1 as MDHEN and CDR2 as SYDVKM. The CDR3 loop spans 13 amino acids. Trimming took 5 bases from V and 5 from J, leaving 13 bases between them. Material for sequencing was PBMCs. This chain joins TRBV28 and TRBJ2-7; D is possibly TRBD1 (6 bases). The receptor was isolated from a male donor in good health and CMV-seropositive. This chain's CDR3 is CASSQNRVHEQYF. CDR3 nucleotides: TGTGCCAGCAGTCAGAACAGGGTCCACGAGCAGTACTTC. The whole variable domain, filled in from reference TRBV28 and TRBJ2-7, reads DVKVTQSSRYLVKRTGEKVFLECVQDMDHENMFWYRQDPGLGLRLIYFSYDVKMKEKGDIPEGYSVSREKKERFSLILESASTNQTSMYLCASSQNRVHEQYFGPGTRLTVT.